This record looks at one TCR beta chain sequence and its context. This sample stems from a study of OX40 agonist ivuxolimab in advanced cancers. In germline, CDR1 is SGHKS, CDR2 YYEKEE (reference sequence). The germline V and J ends were trimmed by 2 bases and 2 bases, with 14 bases remaining between them. CDR3 length: 17 amino acids. Libraries were prepared by immunoSEQ multiplex PCR; TCRdb keeps only in-frame clonotypes and omits some of them. The sample records roughly 75,000 clones, 93% being singletons. This TCR was recovered from an adult with an advanced solid tumor such as melanoma, head and neck, liver or kidney cancer. V usage is TRBV5-5 and J usage is TRBJ2-6, with D uncertain. The sequenced sample was CD4+ or CD8+ T cells sorted from blood, obtained in a trial of the OX40 agonist ivuxolimab. The CDR3, as DNA: TGTGCCAGCAGCTTCCGGATCGAGTGGACTGGGGCCAACGTCCTGACTTTC. Residues: CASSFRIEWTGANVLTF. The complete variable domain, with remaining parts taken from reference TRBV5-5 and TRBJ2-6, reads DAGVTQSPTHLIKTRGQQVTLRCSPISGHKSVSWYQQVLGQGPQFIFQYYEKEERGRGNFPDRFSARQFPNYSSELNVNALLLGDSALYLCASSFRIEWTGANVLTFGAGSRLTVL.